This T cell receptor beta chain was sequenced in a study of T-cell reconstitution after alpha-beta-depleted transplantation in children. Notes on the study in general: From newly produced T cells came most of the T-cell counts and diversity one year after transplant. Approximately two months post-transplant, alpha-beta T cells reportedly originated from several hundred expanded graft clones. From surviving recipient T cells and thymic progenitors came the high day-60 TCRbeta diversity observed in some patients.

V lost 3 bases to trimming and J lost 0 bases, with 10 bases between them. From germline, CDR1 is SGHRS and CDR2 YFSETQ. CDR3 length: 15 residues. The table lists this clonotype with many counts. Antigen specificity is unknown. Library preparation (for TCRbeta) was performed with unique molecular identifiers. TCRdb re-called the PCR reads with MiXCR, one entry per CDR3 protein. Of around 180,000 distinct CDR3 sequences in the sample, approximately 10% were seen once. The clonotype comes from a boy between 2 and 10 years old with acute myeloid leukemia, due to receive a stem cell transplant. The source material was PBMCs, sampled before TCRalphabeta/CD19-depleted stem cell transplant. The chain uses TRBV5-1 and TRBJ1-5; D perhaps matches TRBD1 (5 bases). The CDR3 reads CASSSDGHSNQPQHF. The DNA for the CDR3 is TGCGCCAGCAGCTCGGACGGACATAGCAATCAGCCCCAGCATTTT.